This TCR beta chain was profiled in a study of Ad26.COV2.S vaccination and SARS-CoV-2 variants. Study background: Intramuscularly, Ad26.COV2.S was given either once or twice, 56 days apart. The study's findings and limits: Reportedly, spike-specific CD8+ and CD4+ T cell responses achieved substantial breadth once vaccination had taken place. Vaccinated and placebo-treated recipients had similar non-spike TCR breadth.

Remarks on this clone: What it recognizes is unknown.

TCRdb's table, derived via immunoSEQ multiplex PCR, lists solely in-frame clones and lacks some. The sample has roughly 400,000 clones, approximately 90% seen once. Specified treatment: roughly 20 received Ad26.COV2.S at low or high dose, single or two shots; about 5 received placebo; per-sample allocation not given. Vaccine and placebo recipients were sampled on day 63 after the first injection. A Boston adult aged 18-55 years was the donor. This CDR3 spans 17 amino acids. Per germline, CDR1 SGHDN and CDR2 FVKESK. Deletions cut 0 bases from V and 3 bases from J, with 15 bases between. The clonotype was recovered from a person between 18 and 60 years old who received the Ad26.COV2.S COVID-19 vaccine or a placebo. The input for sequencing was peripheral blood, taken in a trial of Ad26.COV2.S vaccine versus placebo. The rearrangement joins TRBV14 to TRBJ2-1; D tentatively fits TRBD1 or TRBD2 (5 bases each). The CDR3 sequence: CASSQDTGAVNYNEQFF. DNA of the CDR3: TGTGCCAGCAGCCAAGATACCGGGGCAGTAAACTACAATGAGCAGTTCTTC.